The 6 T cell receptor beta chains in this list originate from one sample, sequenced in a study of T cell responses to AZD1222 COVID-19 vaccine. The method was immunoSEQ multiplex PCR; TCRdb's version includes in-frame clones alone and lacks a portion of them. The sample records around 150,000 clones, about 92% being singletons. Sample: peripheral blood, taken 28 days after the second AZD1222 dose. The source of these receptors is an adult who received the AZD1222 COVID-19 vaccine.

V usage is TRBV12-3 or TRBV12-4 and J usage is TRBJ2-7; no reliable D call. The CDR3 spans 13 residues. V was shortened by 5 bases and J by 2 bases, with 10 bases between the two germline ends. The CDR3 DNA sequence: TGTGCCAGCAGTCGAGACATAGCCTACGAGCAGTACTTC. Protein sequence: CASSRDIAYEQYF.

The table lists this clone with a few counts. This chain links TRBV10-3 with TRBJ2-6; 10 bases align to TRBD2. CDR3 size: 16 residues. Germline V CDR1 and CDR2: ENHRY, SYGVKD. With 8 bases clipped from V and 0 bases from J, the junction kept 4 bases outside the gene matches. The CDR3 reads CAIGTSEGSGANVLTF. The CDR3 DNA is TGTGCCATCGGGACTAGCGAAGGCTCTGGGGCCAACGTCCTGACTTTC.

The chain combines TRBV7-3 with TRBJ1-1; D is undetermined. Looked up from germline, CDR1 is SGHTA and CDR2 is FQGTGA. The CDR3 is made up of 13 amino acids. V shed 2 bases and J shed 3 bases, with 7 bases lying between them. In nucleotides, the CDR3 is TGTGCCAGCAGCTTACGCACAGACACTGAAGCTTTCTTT. Translated: CASSLRTDTEAFF.

The genes are TRBV28 and TRBJ2-5; D not certain. The CDR3 is 12 amino acids. The V end was cut by 4 bases, the J end by 1 base, with 4 bases between. Per germline, CDR1 MDHEN and CDR2 SYDVKM. The DNA for the CDR3 is TGTGCCAGCAGTTCCGGCCAAGAGACCCAGTACTTC. Amino acids: CASSSGQETQYF.

With respect to this clone: Compared with germline, one end of the junction differs, possibly owing to a read error. The gene calls are TRBV7-9 and TRBJ1-3; D gene unclear. The length of the CDR3 is 9 residues. The germline CDR1 and CDR2 sequences are SEHNR and FQNEAQ (reference sequence). The CDR3 DNA follows: TGTGCCAGCAGCACAACGTGGGGTTTT. Translated, it gives CASSTTWGF.

V usage is TRBV6-5 and J usage is TRBJ1-2; D is unresolved. The CDR3 is made up of 15 amino acids. Germline CDR1 and CDR2: MNHEY and SVGAGI. Between the trimmed V and J ends, which lost 7 bases and 5 bases, there was a span of 20 bases. DNA for the CDR3: TGTGCCAGCACCAGAACCGGAGTCGGTTGGTATGGCTACACCTTC. Residues: CASTRTGVGWYGYTF.